The 6 T cell receptor beta chains reported below all come from one sample, sequenced in a study of T cell changes during pregnancy in multiple sclerosis. The repertoire was sequenced with immunoSEQ multiplex PCR; TCRdb's copy has only in-frame clones and lacks some. Here the sample spans about 28,000 clones, approximately 90% being singletons. This sample comprised peripheral blood, obtained in the first trimester of pregnancy. All receptors come from a female donor in good health, enrolled as a control in a pregnancy study.

J is TRBJ1-2 and V is TRBV5-6; D remains ambiguous. V was shortened by 0 bases and J by 5 bases, with 8 bases between the two germline ends. The germline V gene has CDR1 SGHDT and CDR2 YYEEEE. The CDR3 spans 13 residues. This CDR3 reads CASSLGGLYGYTF. The CDR3 nucleotides read TGTGCCAGCAGCTTGGGCGGGTTATATGGCTACACCTTC.

The V and J genes are TRBV7-9 and TRBJ2-5; D not resolved. V was clipped by 6 bases and J by 2 bases, with 4 bases between them. This CDR3 is 11 amino acids long. CDR1 and CDR2 (germline): SEHNR, FQNEAQ (reference sequence). As DNA, the CDR3 is TGTGCCAGCAGGAGACAAGAGACCCAGTACTTC. It codes for CASRRQETQYF.

The V gene is TRBV7-2, the J gene TRBJ2-7; weak D call: TRBD2 (5 bases). CDR3 length equals 15 residues. Germline lookup yields CDR1 SGHTA and CDR2 FQGNSA. V was cut by 5 bases and J by 1 base, with 15 bases left in between. CDR3 amino acids: CASSRSGEGSYEQYF. The DNA of the CDR3 is TGTGCCAGCAGCCGTTCCGGGGAAGGGTCCTACGAGCAGTACTTC.

This sequence joins TRBV7-2 and TRBJ1-2; 9 bases map to TRBD1. J gave up 7 bases and V 5 bases, and 8 bases lay outside the gene matches. Germline CDR1 SGHTA, CDR2 FQGNSA. CDR3 length: 14 amino acids. The CDR3 loop reads CASSIKGQGSGYTF. CDR3 bases: TGTGCCAGCAGCATAAAGGGACAGGGCTCTGGCTACACCTTC.

This clone was seen more than once but under ten times. The chain carries TRBV30 and TRBJ1-1; D unclear. CDR3 length: 15 amino acids. CDR1 is GTSNPN, CDR2 SVGIG, per germline (reference sequence). Trimming took off 2 bases at V and 2 bases at J, with 15 bases between the two ends. The CDR3 DNA sequence: TGTGCCTGGAGTCTCGCCGGGAACTTAAACACTGAAGCTTTCTTT. Its translation: CAWSLAGNLNTEAFF.

The V call is TRBV29-1, the J call TRBJ2-1, with D possibly being TRBD2 (5 bases). V dropped 1 base and J dropped 7 bases, with 11 bases sitting between them. CDR1 is SQVTM and CDR2 is ANQGSEA in the germline V gene. The CDR3 extends over 13 amino acids. In DNA form, the CDR3 reads TGCAGCGTTGAAGGGAGCGGATCAAATGAGCAGTTCTTC. This codes for CSVEGSGSNEQFF.